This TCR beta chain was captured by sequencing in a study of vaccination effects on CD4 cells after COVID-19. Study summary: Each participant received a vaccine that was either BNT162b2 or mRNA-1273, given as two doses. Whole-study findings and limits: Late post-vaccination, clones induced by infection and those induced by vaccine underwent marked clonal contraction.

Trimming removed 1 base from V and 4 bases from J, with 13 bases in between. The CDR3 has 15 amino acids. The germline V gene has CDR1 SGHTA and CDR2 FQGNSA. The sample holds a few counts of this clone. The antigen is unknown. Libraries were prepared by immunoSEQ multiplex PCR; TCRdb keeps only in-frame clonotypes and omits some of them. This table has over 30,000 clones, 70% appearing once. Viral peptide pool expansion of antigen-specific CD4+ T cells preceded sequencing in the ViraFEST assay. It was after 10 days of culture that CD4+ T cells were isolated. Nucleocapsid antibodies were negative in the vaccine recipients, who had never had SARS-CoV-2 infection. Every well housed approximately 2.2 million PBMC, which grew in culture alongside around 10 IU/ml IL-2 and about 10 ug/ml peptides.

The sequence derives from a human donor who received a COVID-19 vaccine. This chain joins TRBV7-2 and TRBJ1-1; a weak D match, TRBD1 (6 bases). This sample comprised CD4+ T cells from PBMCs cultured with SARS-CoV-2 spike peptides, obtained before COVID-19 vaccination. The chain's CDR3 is CASSLVGGQGTEAFF. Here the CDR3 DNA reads TGTGCCAGCAGCTTAGTGGGGGGGCAGGGCACTGAAGCTTTCTTT.